This passage covers 31 T cell receptor beta chains from one sample sequenced in a study of T cell repertoires in aging, cancer and after chemotherapy. A mixed TRB-A/B primer pool amplified rearranged TRB by multiplex touch-down PCR. TCRdb re-called the multiplex PCR reads with MiXCR, one entry per CDR3 protein. In the table there are about 2,200 distinct CDR3 sequences, about 28% of which are singletons. The template was genomic DNA from peripheral blood, not RNA. Material for sequencing was blood. The receptors here all came from a human donor in good health.

The chain uses TRBV20-1 and TRBJ2-3, with D tentatively TRBD2 (5 bases). The CDR3 sequence is 14 residues long. Germline CDR1 is DFQATT and CDR2 is SNEGSKA (reference sequence). Trimming removed 0 bases from V and 0 bases from J, with 7 bases in between. CDR3 DNA sequence: TGCAGTGCTAGAGATGGACTCAGCACAGATACGCAGTATTTT. Translation gives CSARDGLSTDTQYF.

In this sample, this clonotype is large. The chain combines TRBV30 with TRBJ2-5, with 10 bases lining up with TRBD1. Germline CDR1 GTSNPN, CDR2 SVGIG (reference sequence). The ends lost 3 bases at V and 7 bases at J; junction bases unmatched: 8. This CDR3 region has 14 residues. The CDR3 sequence is CAWRGQGLVGTQYF. CDR3 in DNA: TGTGCCTGGAGGGGACAGGGGCTGGTAGGGACCCAGTACTTC.

This clonotype is judged medium-sized. The chain uses TRBV12-3 or TRBV12-4 and TRBJ2-3; D remains unclear. The CDR3 consists of 13 residues. V was shortened by 11 bases and J by 1 base, with 13 bases between the two germline ends. The CDR3 DNA sequence: TGTGCCGTAATGGAAGTTCGCACAGATACGCAGTATTTT. It codes for CAVMEVRTDTQYF.

With respect to this clonotype: A much larger clone differs from this one at a single base, so this may be a read error. The rearrangement joins TRBV27 to TRBJ2-1; D tentatively fits TRBD1 or TRBD2 (5 bases each). V lost 1 base and J lost 11, with 18 bases in between. Germline V CDR1 and CDR2: MNHEY, SMNVEV (reference sequence). CDR3 length equals 15 residues. The CDR3 reads CASSLWGPRVSQQFF. DNA for the CDR3: TGTGCCAGCAGTTTATGGGGACCCCGGGTGAGTCAGCAGTTCTTC.

This clonotype is medium-sized (0.01 to 0.1%) in the sample. V gene TRBV27 combines with J gene TRBJ1-4; unclear D gene. The CDR3 loop spans 14 amino acids. CDR1 is MNHEY and CDR2 is SMNVEV in the germline V gene (reference sequence). Trimming left V 2 bases short and J 11 bases short, with 15 bases between. CDR3 sequence reads: CASSLGVGTMKLFF. The DNA for the CDR3 is TGTGCCAGCAGTTTAGGCGTCGGCACGATGAAACTGTTTTTT.

About this clonotype: A single base separates this from a much larger clone, so it may be a read error. V gene TRBV27 combines with J gene TRBJ2-1; no clear D. The length of the CDR3 is 12 residues. Trimming cost V 7 bases and J 9 bases, with 13 bases left between them. CDR1 MNHEY and CDR2 SMNVEV come from the germline V gene (reference sequence). CDR3 residues: CASKYGAGEQFF. Here the CDR3 DNA reads TGTGCCAGCAAATACGGAGCTGGTGAGCAGTTCTTC.

The chain combines TRBV4-1 with TRBJ1-4; 7 bases are a match to TRBD1. Germline lookup yields CDR1 MGHRA and CDR2 YSYEKL. The V and J ends lost 5 bases and 1 base, in that order; junction bases with no gene match: 1. CDR3 length: 14 amino acids. As DNA, the CDR3 is TGCGCCAGCAGCAGGGGGCTAACTAATGAAAAACTGTTTTTT. Protein sequence: CASSRGLTNEKLFF.

This clonotype is categorized as large. The chain combines TRBV30 with TRBJ1-4; D perhaps matches TRBD1 (6 bases). The ends were cut back, 4 bases at V and 8 bases at J, with 20 bases in the middle. The germline V gene encodes CDR1 GTSNPN and CDR2 SVGIG (reference sequence). The length of the CDR3 is 15 residues. The CDR3 here is CAWTMGGAGDEKLFF. The CDR3 nucleotides are TGTGCCTGGACCATGGGGGGGGCAGGCGACGAAAAACTGTTTTTT. The full variable domain, rest sourced from reference TRBV30 and TRBJ1-4, is SQTIHQWPATLVQPVGSPLSLECTVEGTSNPNLYWYRQAAGRGLQLLFYSVGIGQISSEVPQNLSASRPQDRQFILSSKKLLLSDSGFYLCAWTMGGAGDEKLFFGSGTQLSVL.

This clonotype was picked up a small number of times. This chain links TRBV7-6 with TRBJ1-2, with D possibly being TRBD1 (6 bases). Per germline, CDR1 SGHVS and CDR2 FNYEAQ. This CDR3 comprises 16 residues. V was trimmed by 5 bases and J by 3 bases, leaving 19 bases between them. CDR3 in amino acids: CASSPDLGQPDYGYTF. The CDR3 DNA follows: TGTGCCAGCAGCCCCGACCTAGGACAGCCAGACTATGGCTACACCTTC.

This chain links TRBV18 with TRBJ2-7; D is ambiguous. Germline values: CDR1 KGHSH, CDR2 LQKENI. Trimming stripped 2 bases from V and 3 bases from J, with 14 bases between. The CDR3 has 15 residues. The CDR3 bases are TGTGCCAGCTCACCAAACAGTGGCCCCCTCTACGAGCAGTACTTC. It translates to CASSPNSGPLYEQYF.

The chain recombines TRBV7-9 with TRBJ2-5; D uncertain. CDR1 is SEHNR and CDR2 is FQNEAQ in the germline V gene (reference sequence). Trimming pared 4 bases from V and 5 bases from J, leaving 5 bases between. CDR3 length: 11 amino acids. This chain's CDR3 is CASSSSETQYF. The CDR3 coding sequence is TGTGCCAGCAGCTCTTCGGAGACCCAGTACTTC. The full variable domain, completed using reference TRBV7-9 and TRBJ2-5, is DTGVSQNPRHKITKRGQNVTFRCDPISEHNRLYWYRQTLGQGPEFLTYFQNEAQLEKSRLLSDRFSAERPKGSFSTLEIQRTEQGDSAMYLCASSSSETQYFGPGTRLLVL.

The V and J genes are TRBV5-1 and TRBJ1-1, with D uncertain. This CDR3 region has 14 residues. The germline gives CDR1 SGHRS, CDR2 YFSETQ. The V gene lost 1 base and the J gene lost 4 bases, with 11 bases spanning the gap. The CDR3 bases are TGCGCCAGCAGCTTGCATGGAGCGAGCACTGAAGCTTTCTTT. It translates to CASSLHGASTEAFF.

In regard to this clonotype: This could be a read error, since a much larger clone is one nucleotide away. This chain uses TRBV6-5 with TRBJ2-1; a possible D gene is TRBD2 (5 bases). CDR3 length: 12 residues. CDR1 and CDR2 from the germline V gene are MNHEY and SVGAGI. The CDR3 sequence is CASRRGPGEQLF. Written as DNA, the CDR3 is TGTGCCAGCAGGCGCGGGCCCGGAGAGCAGTTATTC.

This clonotype qualifies as medium-sized. The chain carries TRBV27 and TRBJ1-5; no reliable D call. V lost 6 bases, J lost 3 bases, and 15 bases lay in between. The V gene's germline CDR1 is MNHEY and CDR2 SMNVEV (reference sequence). The CDR3 covers 15 residues. The DNA for the CDR3 is TGTGCCAGCAGCCAGACCACCGGCTACAATCAGCCCCAGCATTTT. This translates into CASSQTTGYNQPQHF.

The rearrangement joins TRBV7-9 to TRBJ1-1; D is perhaps TRBD1 (6 bases). V lost 3 bases and J lost 1, with 9 bases in between. The germline V gene encodes CDR1 SEHNR and CDR2 FQNEAQ (reference sequence). The CDR3 sequence is 14 residues long. CDR3 protein: CASSFPGQNTEAFF. The CDR3 DNA follows: TGTGCCAGCAGCTTTCCGGGACAGAACACTGAAGCTTTCTTT.

Of note for this clonotype: This may be a read error: a much more frequent sequence differs by one nucleotide. The rearrangement links TRBV5-5 to TRBJ1-2; 11 nucleotides match TRBD1. Germline values: CDR1 SGHKS, CDR2 YYEKEE (reference sequence). The CDR3 runs to 16 residues. The CDR3 DNA sequence: TGTGCCAGCATCTTGTCCCGGGACAGGGGGTCGGGTGGCTACACCTTC. Translation gives CASILSRDRGSGGYTF.

The rearrangement links TRBV4-2 to TRBJ1-6, with TRBD1 identical over 8 bases. The CDR3 sequence is 16 residues long. Germline V gives CDR1 LGHNA, CDR2 YNFKEQ. Trimming removed 2 bases from V and 7 bases from J; junction bases left unmatched: 7. The CDR3 reads CASSQTRQGPNSPLHF. The CDR3 coding sequence is TGTGCCAGCAGCCAAACGCGACAGGGGCCGAATTCACCCCTCCACTTT.

The chain employs TRBV20-1 and TRBJ2-5; 7 bases are a match to TRBD2. The germline V gene has CDR1 DFQATT and CDR2 SNEGSKA (reference sequence). J lost 7 bases, V lost 3 bases, and 14 bases had no gene match. The CDR3 consists of 15 residues. As DNA, the CDR3 is TGCAGTGCTAGGAATGGCGGGGGAACTGTTGGGACCCAGTACTTC. This encodes CSARNGGGTVGTQYF.

By share, this clonotype counts as medium-sized. V is TRBV19 and J is TRBJ2-5; no firm D call. Per the germline V gene, CDR1 is LNHDA and CDR2 is SQIVND (reference sequence). There are 11 residues in the CDR3. The V end lost 8 bases, the J end lost 0 bases, and 4 bases lay between the germline ends. CDR3 in amino acids: CASGNQETQYF. CDR3 nucleotides: TGTGCCAGTGGAAACCAAGAGACCCAGTACTTC.

The chain couples TRBV19 to TRBJ1-1, with D tentatively TRBD1 (6 bases). Trimming left V 5 bases short and J 7 bases short, with 20 bases between. The germline V gene encodes CDR1 LNHDA and CDR2 SQIVND (reference sequence). The CDR3 contains 15 residues. CDR3: CASSLVQQGPLEAFF. Written as DNA, the CDR3 is TGTGCCAGTAGTCTGGTCCAACAGGGACCTCTTGAAGCTTTCTTT. The full variable domain, completed using reference TRBV19 and TRBJ1-1, is DGGITQSPKYLFRKEGQNVTLSCEQNLNHDAMYWYRQDPGQGLRLIYYSQIVNDFQKGDIAEGYSVSREKKESFPLTVTSAQKNPTAFYLCASSLVQQGPLEAFFGQGTRLTVV.

This clonotype is categorized as medium-sized. The CDR3 sequence: CASSNGDRGFEETQYF. The CDR3, as DNA: TGTGCCAGCAGCAATGGGGACAGGGGGTTTGAGGAGACCCAGTACTTC. J is TRBJ2-5 and V is TRBV5-4; TRBD1 matches at 11 bases. Trimming at V came to 4 bases and at J to 5 bases, leaving 10 bases not matched to a gene. This CDR3 contains 16 residues. Germline loops: CDR1 SGHNT, CDR2 YYREEE (reference sequence).

This clonotype counts as medium-sized. J is TRBJ1-4 and V is TRBV30, with TRBD1 identical over 8 bases. The CDR3 has 14 amino acids. J gave up 3 bases and V 4 bases, and 4 bases lay outside the gene matches. The germline V gene encodes CDR1 GTSNPN and CDR2 SVGIG (reference sequence). The CDR3 DNA sequence: TGTGCCTGGAAAACAGGGGGAGCTAATGAAAAACTGTTTTTT. Translating it yields CAWKTGGANEKLFF.

Relative to its sample, this clonotype is medium-sized. CDR3 nucleotide sequence: TGTGCCAGCAGTAACAGGGGAAACACTGAAGCTTTCTTT. This sequence encodes CASSNRGNTEAFF. The chain is built from TRBV6-6 and TRBJ1-1; 7 bases map to TRBD1. CDR1 and CDR2 (germline): MNHNY, SVGAGI (reference sequence). The junction had 2 bases not matched to a gene; V was cut back by 5 bases and J by 2 bases. This CDR3 contains 13 residues.

The chain combines TRBV7-9 with TRBJ1-1; 9 bases are a match to TRBD1. Germline V gives CDR1 SEHNR, CDR2 FQNEAQ (reference sequence). V lost 3 bases and J lost 4; bases outside the gene matches: 3. CDR3 length: 14 residues. Here the CDR3 DNA reads TGTGCCAGCAGCTTGGGGACAGGGACCACTGAAGCTTTCTTT. Translated, it gives CASSLGTGTTEAFF.

The rearrangement joins TRBV21-1 to TRBJ2-1; the DNA was not compared with TRBD2, the D call given in the table. TRBV21-1 is a documented pseudogene. This CDR3 spans 17 amino acids. In DNA form, the CDR3 reads TGTGCCAGCAGCAAAGAGACACCGGGCGGGGGGGCCGGAGAGCAGTTCTTC. Its translation is CASSKETPGGGAGEQFF.

This clonotype rates as medium-sized (0.01 to 0.1%). The chain carries TRBV19 and TRBJ1-6, with TRBD1 as a possible D gene (5 bases). The CDR3 is 16 residues long. Germline V gene sequence: CDR1 LNHDA, CDR2 SQIVND (reference sequence). Trimming took 0 bases from V and 9 from J, leaving 15 bases between them. CDR3 protein: CASSIERQSPGSPLHF. In nucleotides, the CDR3 is TGTGCCAGTAGTATAGAACGACAGTCTCCGGGTTCACCCCTCCACTTT.

This clonotype was detected once. The chain couples TRBV6-6 to TRBJ2-7; 10 bases line up with TRBD2. Looked up from germline, CDR1 is MNHNY and CDR2 is SVGAGI (reference sequence). The CDR3 is made up of 17 amino acids. The trim removed 0 bases at V and 1 base at J, leaving 6 bases unmatched. In nucleotides, the CDR3 is TGTGCCAGCAGTTACTCCCCGACTAGCGGGTTATCCTACGAGCAGTACTTC. This encodes CASSYSPTSGLSYEQYF.

There are a few counts of this clonotype. The chain carries TRBV28 and TRBJ2-7, with a weak D call TRBD2 (7 bases). Germline V gene lookup returns CDR1 MDHEN and CDR2 SYDVKM. This CDR3 spans 15 amino acids. V was clipped by 5 bases and J by 2 bases, with 16 bases between them. CDR3 DNA sequence: TGTGCCAGCAGTAACAACCTCGGGGGGCCCTACGAGCAGTACTTC. Protein sequence: CASSNNLGGPYEQYF.

In its sample, this clonotype ranks as medium-sized. The chain combines TRBV6-5 with TRBJ1-5, with D uncertain. CDR1 and CDR2 from the germline V gene are MNHEY and SVGAGI. V was cut by 5 bases and J by 3 bases, with 5 bases left in between. The CDR3 runs to 12 residues. The CDR3 reads CASSAPNQPQHF. The CDR3, as DNA: TGTGCCAGCAGTGCACCCAATCAGCCCCAGCATTTT.

The chain couples TRBV11-2 to TRBJ1-6; TRBD1 matches 7 bases. The germline V gene encodes CDR1 SGHAT and CDR2 FQNNGV. V shed 5 bases and J 7 bases; nucleotides not matched to a gene: 11. This CDR3 has 16 residues. The chain's CDR3 is CASSREQAGGNSPLHF. The CDR3 DNA follows: TGTGCCAGCAGCCGGGAACAGGCAGGGGGGAATTCACCCCTCCACTTT.

The chain recombines TRBV7-9 with TRBJ2-1; 8 nucleotides agree with TRBD2. The V segment lost 0 bases and the J segment 9 bases; nucleotides outside the gene matches: 7. The V gene's germline CDR1 is SEHNR and CDR2 FQNEAQ (reference sequence). This CDR3 contains 15 residues. The CDR3 is CASSLAAGGLPEQFF. CDR3 DNA: TGTGCCAGCAGCTTAGCCGCGGGGGGCCTACCTGAGCAGTTCTTC.